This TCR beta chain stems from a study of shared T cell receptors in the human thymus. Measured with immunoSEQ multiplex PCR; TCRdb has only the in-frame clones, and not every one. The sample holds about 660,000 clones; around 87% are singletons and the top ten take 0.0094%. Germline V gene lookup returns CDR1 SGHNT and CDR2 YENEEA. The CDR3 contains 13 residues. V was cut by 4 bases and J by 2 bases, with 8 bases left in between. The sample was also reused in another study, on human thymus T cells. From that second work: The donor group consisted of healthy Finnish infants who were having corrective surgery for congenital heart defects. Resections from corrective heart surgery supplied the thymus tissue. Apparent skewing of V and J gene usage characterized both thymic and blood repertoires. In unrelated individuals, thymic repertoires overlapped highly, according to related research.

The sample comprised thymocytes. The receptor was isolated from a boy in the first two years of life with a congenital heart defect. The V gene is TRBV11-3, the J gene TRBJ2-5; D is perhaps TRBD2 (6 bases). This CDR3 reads CASSSGSQETQYF. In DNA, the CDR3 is TGTGCCAGCAGCTCCGGGAGTCAAGAGACCCAGTACTTC.